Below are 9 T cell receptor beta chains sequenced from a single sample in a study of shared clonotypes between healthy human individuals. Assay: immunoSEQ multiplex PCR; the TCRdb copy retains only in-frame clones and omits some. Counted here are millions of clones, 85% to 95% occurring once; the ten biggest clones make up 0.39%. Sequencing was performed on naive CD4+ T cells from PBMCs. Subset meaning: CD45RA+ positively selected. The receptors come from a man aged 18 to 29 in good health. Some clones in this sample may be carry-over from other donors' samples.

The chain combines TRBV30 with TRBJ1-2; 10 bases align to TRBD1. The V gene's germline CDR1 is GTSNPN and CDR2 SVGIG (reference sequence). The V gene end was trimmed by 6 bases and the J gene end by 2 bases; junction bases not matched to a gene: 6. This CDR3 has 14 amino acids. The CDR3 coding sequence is TGTGCCTGCCAAGACAGGGGGCGCAACTATGGCTACACCTTC. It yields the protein CACQDRGRNYGYTF.

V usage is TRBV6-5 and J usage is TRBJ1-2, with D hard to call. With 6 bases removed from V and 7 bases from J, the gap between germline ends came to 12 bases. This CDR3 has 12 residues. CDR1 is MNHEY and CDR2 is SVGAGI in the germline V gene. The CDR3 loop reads CASSSGVGGYTF. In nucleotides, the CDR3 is TGTGCCAGCAGCTCGGGCGTGGGTGGCTACACCTTC.

CDR3 DNA: TGTGCCAGCATGGAGGTCATCCAAGAGACCCAGTACTTC. It is translated as CASMEVIQETQYF. The V gene is TRBV2, the J gene TRBJ2-5; tentatively, D is TRBD2 (5 bases). Germline V lookup: CDR1 SNHLY, CDR2 FYNNEI. Between the trimmed V and J ends, which lost 7 bases and 1 base, there was a span of 10 bases. This CDR3 has 13 amino acids.

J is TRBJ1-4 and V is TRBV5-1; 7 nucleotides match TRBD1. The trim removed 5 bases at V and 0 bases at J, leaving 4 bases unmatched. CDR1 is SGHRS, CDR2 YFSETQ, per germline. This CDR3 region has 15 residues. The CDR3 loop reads CASRARGATNEKLFF. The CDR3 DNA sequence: TGCGCCAGCAGGGCCAGGGGGGCAACTAATGAAAAACTGTTTTTT. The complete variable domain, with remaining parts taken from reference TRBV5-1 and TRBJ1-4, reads KAGVTQTPRYLIKTRGQQVTLSCSPISGHRSVSWYQQTPGQGLQFLFEYFSETQRNKGNFPGRFSGRQFSNSRSEMNVSTLELGDSALYLCASRARGATNEKLFFGSGTQLSVL.

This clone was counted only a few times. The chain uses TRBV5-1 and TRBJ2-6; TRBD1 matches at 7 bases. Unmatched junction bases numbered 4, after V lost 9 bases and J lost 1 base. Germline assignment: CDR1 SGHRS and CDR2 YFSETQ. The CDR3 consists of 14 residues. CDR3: CATTGVSGANVLTF. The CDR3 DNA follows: TGCGCCACCACAGGGGTGTCTGGGGCCAACGTCCTGACTTTC.

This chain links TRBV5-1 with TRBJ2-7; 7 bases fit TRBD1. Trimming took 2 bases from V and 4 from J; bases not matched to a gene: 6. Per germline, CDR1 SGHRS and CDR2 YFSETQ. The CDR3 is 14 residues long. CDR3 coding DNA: TGCGCCAGCAGCTTACCGGGACAGCCATACGAGCAGTACTTC. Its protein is CASSLPGQPYEQYF.

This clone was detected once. CDR3 sequence reads: CASSQLAGVHREQYF. DNA for the CDR3: TGTGCCAGCAGCCAACTAGCGGGAGTTCACAGAGAGCAGTACTTC. The rearrangement links TRBV7-9 to TRBJ2-7; 11 bases are shared with TRBD2. Germline CDR1 SEHNR, CDR2 FQNEAQ (reference sequence). Trimming at V came to 5 bases and at J to 7 bases, leaving 10 bases not matched to a gene. The CDR3 runs 15 residues.

The CDR3 here is CASSPIYLSSYNEQFF. The CDR3 bases are TGTGCCAGCAGCCCGATATACTTGAGCTCCTACAATGAGCAGTTCTTC. The gene calls are TRBV5-6 and TRBJ2-1; no reliable D call. CDR1 SGHDT and CDR2 YYEEEE come from the germline V gene. V lost 4 bases and J lost 0, with 14 bases in between. The CDR3 has 16 amino acids. Full variable domain (remainder filled in from reference TRBV5-6 and TRBJ2-1): DAGVTQSPTHLIKTRGQQVTLRCSPKSGHDTVSWYQQALGQGPQFIFQYYEEEERQRGNFPDRFSGHQFPNYSSELNVNALLLGDSALYLCASSPIYLSSYNEQFFGPGTRLTVL.

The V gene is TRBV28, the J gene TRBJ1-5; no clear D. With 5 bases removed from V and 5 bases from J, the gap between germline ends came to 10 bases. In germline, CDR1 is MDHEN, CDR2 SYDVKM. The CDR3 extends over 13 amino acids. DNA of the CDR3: TGTGCCAGCAGTCCAAGCCCTTATCAGCCCCAGCATTTT. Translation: CASSPSPYQPQHF.